The present T cell receptor beta chain was sequenced within a study of blood T cell repertoires in COVID-19 (dated by TCRdb to 2020 to 2022). For the wider study: Samples covering the acute and convalescent phases of COVID-19 were provided by collaborators in the United States, Italy and Spain. Where available, HLA class I and class II types were obtained from metadata supplied by the sample provider rather than from assay-based typing. The repertoires were released in a freely available public database meant as a resource for research on the immune response to SARS-CoV-2. The material from the prospective study consisted of cDNA or gDNA derived from T cells, B-cell-depleted T cells, or PBMCs. Samples were obtained from the ongoing ImmuneRACE study (first 160 participants) and from over 1,000 subjects provided by 6 global collaborators. The dataset comprised deeply sampled blood TCRbeta repertoires from subjects exposed to, actively infected with, or recovered from COVID-19. The sample metadata nearly always contained a de-identified subject ID, COVID-19 status, age in years and sex. What the work shows at the level of the full study, not this receptor alone: How much clinical and demographic metadata was included differed by source and by participant, and the metadata was provided uncurated.

Whole blood was collected in K2EDTA tubes by collaborating institutions according to the institutions' own protocols. For TCRbeta analysis, collaborators shipped samples in one of three forms: frozen whole blood, isolated PBMCs, or DNA extracted from either of those sample types. The immunoSEQ Assay, a bias-controlled multiplex PCR, was used to amplify TCRbeta CDR3 regions from genomic DNA. In the original analysis: Nucleated cell counts per sample were estimated from amplification of reference gene primers within the assay. To quantify the absolute abundance of each unique TCRbeta CDR3 rearrangement, sequence reads were collapsed and filtered. For each sample, productive Simpson clonality was calculated as the square root of Simpson's diversity index across productive rearrangements. The table was pulled from immuneACCESS by TCRdb, which kept in-frame rearrangements only. Such tables lose some clones; where checked, under half of the loss comes from unresolved V genes, and the rest has no known cause. V, J and clone size were drawn from that table, and D and trimming were deduced from the DNA. In this sample the table shows some 200,000 clones, approximately 87% of which occur a single time. 2% to 3% of the sample comes from the top ten.

About this clone itself: No antigen is known for it. Base qualities are not provided; no much larger clone lies one nucleotide away.

Sequenced sample: peripheral blood. This receptor was taken from a man aged 40-55 years with active or convalescent COVID-19.

This receptor carries the CDR3 CASSSQGTGGDEQYF. The DNA sequence is TGTGCCAGCAGTTCTCAGGGGACAGGGGGGGACGAGCAGTACTTC. The sequence is built from TRBV2 and TRBJ2-7, with 11 bases in between that match TRBD1. Clipping removes 5 bases from V and 5 bases from J, with 8 as the unmatched junction base count. The germline V gene encodes CDR1 SNHLY and CDR2 FYNNEI. From the cysteine through the phenylalanine, the CDR3 covers 15 amino acids. CDR3 DNA is the only sequence kept; it has 45 bases, read in frame from the first base. Full variable domain (CDR3 extended with the reference TRBV2 and TRBJ2-7 proteins): EPEVTQTPSHQVTQMGQEVILRCVPISNHLYFYWYRQILGQKVEFLVSFYNNEISEKSEIFDDQFSVERPDGSNFTLKIRSTKLEDSAMYFCASSSQGTGGDEQYFGPGTRLTVT.